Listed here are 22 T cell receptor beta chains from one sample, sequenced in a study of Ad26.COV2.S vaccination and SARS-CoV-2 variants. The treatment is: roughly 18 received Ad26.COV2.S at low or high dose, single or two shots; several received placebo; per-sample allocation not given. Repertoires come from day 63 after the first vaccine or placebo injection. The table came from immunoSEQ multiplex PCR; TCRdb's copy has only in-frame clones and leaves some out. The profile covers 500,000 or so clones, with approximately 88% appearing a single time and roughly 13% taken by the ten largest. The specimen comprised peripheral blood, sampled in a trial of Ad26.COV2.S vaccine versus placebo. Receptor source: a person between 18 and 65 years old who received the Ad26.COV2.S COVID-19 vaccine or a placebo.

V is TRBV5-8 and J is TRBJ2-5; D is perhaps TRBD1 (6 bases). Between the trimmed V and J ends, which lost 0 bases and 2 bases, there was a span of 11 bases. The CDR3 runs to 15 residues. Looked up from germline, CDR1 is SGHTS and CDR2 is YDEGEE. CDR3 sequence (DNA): TGTGCCAGCAGCTTGGCGTTCAGGGGTCAAGAGACCCAGTACTTC. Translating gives CASSLAFRGQETQYF.

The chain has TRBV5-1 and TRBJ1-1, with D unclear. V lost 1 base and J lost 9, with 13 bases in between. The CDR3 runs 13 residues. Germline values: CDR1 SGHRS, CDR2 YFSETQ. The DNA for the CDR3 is TGCGCCAGCAGCTTGAGTGATCGGAGAAAAGCTTTCTTT. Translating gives CASSLSDRRKAFF. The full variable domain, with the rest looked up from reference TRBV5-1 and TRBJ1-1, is KAGVTQTPRYLIKTRGQQVTLSCSPISGHRSVSWYQQTPGQGLQFLFEYFSETQRNKGNFPGRFSGRQFSNSRSEMNVSTLELGDSALYLCASSLSDRRKAFFGQGTRLTVV.

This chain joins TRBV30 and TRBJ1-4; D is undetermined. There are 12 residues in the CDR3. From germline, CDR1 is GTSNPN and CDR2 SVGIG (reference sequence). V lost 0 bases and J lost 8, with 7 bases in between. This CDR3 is CAWSVSPEKLFF. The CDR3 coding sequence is TGTGCCTGGAGTGTAAGCCCCGAAAAACTGTTTTTT.

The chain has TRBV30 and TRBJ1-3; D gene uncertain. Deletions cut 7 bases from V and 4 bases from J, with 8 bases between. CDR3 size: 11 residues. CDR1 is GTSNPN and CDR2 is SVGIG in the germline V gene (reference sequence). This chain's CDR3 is CASGLGNTIYF. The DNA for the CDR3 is TGTGCCTCGGGGTTGGGAAACACCATATATTTT.

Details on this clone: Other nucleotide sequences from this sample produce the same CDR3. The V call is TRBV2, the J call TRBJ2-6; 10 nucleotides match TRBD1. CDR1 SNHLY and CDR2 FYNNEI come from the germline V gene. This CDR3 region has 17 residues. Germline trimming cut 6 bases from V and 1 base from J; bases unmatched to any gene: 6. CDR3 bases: TGTGCCAGCAGGCCGGGGACAGGGGTTTCTGGGGCCAACGTCCTGACTTTC. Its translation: CASRPGTGVSGANVLTF.

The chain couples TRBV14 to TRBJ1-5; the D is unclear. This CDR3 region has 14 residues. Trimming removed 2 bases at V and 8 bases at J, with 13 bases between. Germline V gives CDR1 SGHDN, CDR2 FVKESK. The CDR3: CASSQFPVGKPQHF. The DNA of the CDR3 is TGTGCCAGCAGCCAATTCCCCGTGGGCAAGCCCCAGCATTTT.

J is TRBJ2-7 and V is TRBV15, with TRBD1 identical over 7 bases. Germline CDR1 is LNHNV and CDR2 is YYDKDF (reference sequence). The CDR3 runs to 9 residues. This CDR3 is CATSTGRGV. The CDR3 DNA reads TGTGCCACCAGCACGGGCAGGGGGGTC.

The CDR3 reads CASSPSGGGNTIYF. The DNA for the CDR3 is TGTGCCAGCAGTCCAAGCGGAGGCGGAAACACCATATATTTT. The V gene is TRBV6-2 or TRBV6-3, the J gene TRBJ1-3; D ambiguous. V lost 5 bases and J lost 4, with 12 bases in between. This CDR3 has 14 residues. CDR1 is MNHEY, CDR2 SVGEGT, per germline.

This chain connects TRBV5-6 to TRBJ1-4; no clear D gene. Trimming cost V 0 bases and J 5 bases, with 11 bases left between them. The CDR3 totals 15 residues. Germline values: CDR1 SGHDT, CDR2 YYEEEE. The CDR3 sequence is CASSLGWLANEKLFF. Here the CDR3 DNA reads TGTGCCAGCAGCTTGGGGTGGCTGGCAAATGAAAAACTGTTTTTT.

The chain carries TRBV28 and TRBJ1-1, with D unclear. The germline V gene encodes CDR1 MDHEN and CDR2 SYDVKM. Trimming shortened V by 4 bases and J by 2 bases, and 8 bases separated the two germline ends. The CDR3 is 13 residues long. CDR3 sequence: CASSSGLNTEAFF. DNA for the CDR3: TGTGCCAGCAGTTCCGGCCTCAACACTGAAGCTTTCTTT. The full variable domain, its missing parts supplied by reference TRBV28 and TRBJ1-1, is DVKVTQSSRYLVKRTGEKVFLECVQDMDHENMFWYRQDPGLGLRLIYFSYDVKMKEKGDIPEGYSVSREKKERFSLILESASTNQTSMYLCASSSGLNTEAFFGQGTRLTVV.

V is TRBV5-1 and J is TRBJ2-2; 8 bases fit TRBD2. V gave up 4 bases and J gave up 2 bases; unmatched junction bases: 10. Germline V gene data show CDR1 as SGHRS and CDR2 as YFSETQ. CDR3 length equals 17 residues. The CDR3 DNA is TGCGCCAGCAGCCGGGGGGGACACCGCCATAACACCGGGGAGCTGTTTTTT. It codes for CASSRGGHRHNTGELFF.

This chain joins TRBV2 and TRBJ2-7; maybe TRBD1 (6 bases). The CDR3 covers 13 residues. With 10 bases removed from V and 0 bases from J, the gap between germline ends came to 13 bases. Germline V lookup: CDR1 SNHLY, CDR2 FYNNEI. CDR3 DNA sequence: TGTGCCATCCCGGGACATAGCTCCTACGAGCAGTACTTC. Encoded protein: CAIPGHSSYEQYF.

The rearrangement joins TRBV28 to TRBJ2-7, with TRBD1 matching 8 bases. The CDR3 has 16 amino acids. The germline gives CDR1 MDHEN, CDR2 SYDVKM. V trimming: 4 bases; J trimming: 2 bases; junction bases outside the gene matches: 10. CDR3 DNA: TGTGCCAGCAGTTCCGCCGGGACAGGCGTTACCTACGAGCAGTACTTC. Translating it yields CASSSAGTGVTYEQYF.

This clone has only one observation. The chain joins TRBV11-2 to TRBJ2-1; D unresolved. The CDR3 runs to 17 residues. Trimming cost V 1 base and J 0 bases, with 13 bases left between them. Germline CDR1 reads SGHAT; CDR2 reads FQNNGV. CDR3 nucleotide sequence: TGTGCCAGCAGCTTAGGCGCAAGTGGTAGCTCCTACAATGAGCAGTTCTTC. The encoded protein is CASSLGASGSSYNEQFF.

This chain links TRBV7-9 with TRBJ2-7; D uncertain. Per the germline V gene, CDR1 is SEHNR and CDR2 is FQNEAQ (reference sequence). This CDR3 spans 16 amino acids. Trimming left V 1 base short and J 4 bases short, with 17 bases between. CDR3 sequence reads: CASSLGSLGKAYEQYF. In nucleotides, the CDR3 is TGTGCCAGCAGCTTAGGTTCGCTAGGTAAAGCTTACGAGCAGTACTTC.

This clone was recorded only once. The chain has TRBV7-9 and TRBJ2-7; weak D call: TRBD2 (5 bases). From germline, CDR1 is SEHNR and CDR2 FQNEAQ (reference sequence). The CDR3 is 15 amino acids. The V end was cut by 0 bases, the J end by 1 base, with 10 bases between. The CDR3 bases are TGTGCCAGCAGCTTAGCAGGTGGGAGTTCCTACGAGCAGTACTTC. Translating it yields CASSLAGGSSYEQYF.

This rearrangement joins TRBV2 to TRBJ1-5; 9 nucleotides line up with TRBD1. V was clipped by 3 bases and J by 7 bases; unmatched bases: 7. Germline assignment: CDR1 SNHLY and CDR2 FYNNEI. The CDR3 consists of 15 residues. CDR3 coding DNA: TGTGCCAGCAGTGAGGGGGGGACAGGGAGCCAGCCCCAGCATTTT. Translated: CASSEGGTGSQPQHF.

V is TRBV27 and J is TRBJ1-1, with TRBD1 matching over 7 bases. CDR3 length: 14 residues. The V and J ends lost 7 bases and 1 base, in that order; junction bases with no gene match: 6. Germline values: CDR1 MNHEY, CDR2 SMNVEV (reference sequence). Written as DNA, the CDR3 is TGTGCCAGCAAACCTTACAGGGGGAACACTGAAGCTTTCTTT. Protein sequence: CASKPYRGNTEAFF.

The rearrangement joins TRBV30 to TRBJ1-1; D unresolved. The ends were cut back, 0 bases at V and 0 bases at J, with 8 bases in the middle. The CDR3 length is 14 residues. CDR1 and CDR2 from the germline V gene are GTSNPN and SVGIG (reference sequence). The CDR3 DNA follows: TGTGCCTGGAGTGTTTCCAGTATGAACACTGAAGCTTTCTTT. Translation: CAWSVSSMNTEAFF.

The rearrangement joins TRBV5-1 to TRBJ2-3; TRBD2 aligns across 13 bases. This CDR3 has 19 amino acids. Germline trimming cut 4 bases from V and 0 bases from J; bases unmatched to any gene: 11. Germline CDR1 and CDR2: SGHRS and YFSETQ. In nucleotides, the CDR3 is TGCGCCAGCAGCCACCACTCCACTAGCGGGAGGGTTAGCACAGATACGCAGTATTTT. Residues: CASSHHSTSGRVSTDTQYF.

CDR3 amino acids: CASSESLQGGNEKLFF. CDR3 in DNA: TGTGCCAGCAGTGAATCCCTACAGGGGGGAAATGAAAAACTGTTTTTT. V gene TRBV6-1 combines with J gene TRBJ1-4, with 8 bases lining up with TRBD1. J was trimmed by 5 bases and V by 2 bases; bases with no gene match: 7. The CDR3 sequence is 16 residues long. Germline lookup yields CDR1 MNHNS and CDR2 SASEGT.

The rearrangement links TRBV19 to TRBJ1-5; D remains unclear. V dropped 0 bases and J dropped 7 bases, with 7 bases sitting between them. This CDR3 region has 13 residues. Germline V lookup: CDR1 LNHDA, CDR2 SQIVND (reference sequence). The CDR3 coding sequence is TGTGCCAGTAGTATAGATCTTCGACAGCCCCAGCATTTT. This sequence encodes CASSIDLRQPQHF. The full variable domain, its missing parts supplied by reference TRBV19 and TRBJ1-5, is DGGITQSPKYLFRKEGQNVTLSCEQNLNHDAMYWYRQDPGQGLRLIYYSQIVNDFQKGDIAEGYSVSREKKESFPLTVTSAQKNPTAFYLCASSIDLRQPQHFGDGTRLSIL.